This T cell receptor beta chain was documented in a study of cytomegalovirus exposure and HLA in healthy donors. In the study overall: Roughly 80% of 350 to 400 genotyped donors fell in the Caucasian-associated ancestry cluster. Study results and caveats: When a later analysis compared HLA-associated TCR beta chains with equally common others, the HLA-associated chains turned out to be more clonally expanded and to have lower generation probabilities.

The V end was cut by 5 bases, the J end by 6 bases, with 14 bases between. The CDR3 has 13 amino acids. Per the germline V gene, CDR1 is SNHLY and CDR2 is FYNNEI. A word on this clone: Its antigen remains unknown.

The PCR made use of 60 Vbeta and 13 Jbeta primers. Produced via immunoSEQ multiplex PCR; TCRdb's table is partial and in-frame only. Altogether 150,000 to 200,000 clones are present, roughly 87% being singletons, with the ten largest covering about 1.1%. This chain links TRBV2 with TRBJ2-7, with a tentative D call TRBD1 (6 bases). Material for sequencing was PBMCs. The receptor was isolated from a boy aged 2 to 10 in good health and CMV-seronegative. The CDR3, as DNA: TGTGCCAGCAGTCTTTCCAGGGGCCTCGAGCAGTACTTC. It yields the protein CASSLSRGLEQYF.